The 13 T cell receptor beta chains in this list originate from one sample, sequenced in a study of blood T cell repertoires in COVID-19. Clones were read by immunoSEQ multiplex PCR, and TCRdb kept only the in-frame ones, dropping some. Among about 190,000 clones listed, around 80% were seen once. Sequencing input: peripheral blood. All receptors come from a human donor in a cohort sampled during active COVID-19.

This clone was observed a single time. The V and J genes are TRBV7-8 and TRBJ2-7; tentative D call: TRBD1 (6 bases). The CDR3 runs to 16 residues. V was shortened by 5 bases and J by 0 bases, with 17 bases between the two germline ends. Per germline, CDR1 SGHVS and CDR2 FQNEAQ. The DNA of the CDR3 is TGTGCCAGCAGCCAGCAGGGGAGACCAACCTCCTACGAGCAGTACTTC. Protein product: CASSQQGRPTSYEQYF.

This CDR3 is CASSLGATNTEAFF. CDR3 sequence (DNA): TGCGCCAGCAGCTTGGGGGCCACGAACACTGAAGCTTTCTTT. The V gene is TRBV5-1, the J gene TRBJ1-1; D is undetermined. The germline gives CDR1 SGHRS, CDR2 YFSETQ. V was trimmed by 0 bases and J by 1 base, leaving 7 bases between them. CDR3 size: 14 residues.

This clone was seen at least ten times. In DNA form, the CDR3 reads TGTGCCAGCAGCCGAGGACAGGGGGCTCAGCCCCAGCATTTT. Its protein product is CASSRGQGAQPQHF. This sequence joins TRBV6-6 and TRBJ1-5, with 11 bases aligning to TRBD1. The CDR3 length is 14 residues. Germline V gene data show CDR1 as MNHNY and CDR2 as SVGAGI (reference sequence). V lost 6 bases, J lost 6 bases, and 4 bases stayed unmatched.

The V gene is TRBV3-1 (or the pseudogene TRBV3-2), the J gene TRBJ1-1; D possibly corresponds to TRBD1 (6 bases). The CDR3 is made up of 13 amino acids. V gave up 3 bases and J gave up 4 bases, with 9 bases separating them. CDR1 is LGHDT and CDR2 is YNNKEL in the germline V gene (reference sequence). CDR3 DNA sequence: TGTGCCAGCAGCCAGGGGACAACCACTGAAGCTTTCTTT. It translates to CASSQGTTTEAFF.

This rearrangement joins TRBV5-1 to TRBJ2-1; 15 bases match TRBD2. This CDR3 comprises 17 residues. Germline values: CDR1 SGHRS, CDR2 YFSETQ. Trimming at V came to 3 bases and at J to 6 bases, leaving 7 bases not matched to a gene. The CDR3 sequence: CASSYPGTSGGPNEQFF. The CDR3, as DNA: TGCGCCAGCAGCTATCCCGGGACTAGCGGGGGGCCCAATGAGCAGTTCTTC.

The chain recombines TRBV18 with TRBJ2-3, with unresolved D. The germline V gene has CDR1 KGHSH and CDR2 LQKENI. This CDR3 spans 16 amino acids. The V end was cut by 1 base, the J end by 0 bases, with 11 bases between. In DNA, the CDR3 is TGTGCCAGCTCACCACGTATAACTTCTAGCACAGATACGCAGTATTTT. Translation: CASSPRITSSTDTQYF.

The chain employs TRBV4-1 and TRBJ2-1, with TRBD2 matching over 11 bases. J gave up 5 bases and V 0 bases, and 6 bases lay outside the gene matches. Germline loops: CDR1 MGHRA, CDR2 YSYEKL. The CDR3 contains 17 residues. Here the CDR3 reads CASSQDAGTSGNNEQFF. The CDR3 coding sequence is TGCGCCAGCAGCCAAGACGCCGGGACTAGCGGTAACAATGAGCAGTTCTTC.

The chain uses TRBV28 and TRBJ1-6, with D possibly being TRBD1 (6 bases). Germline-derived CDR1 and CDR2 are MDHEN and SYDVKM. The V end was cut by 5 bases, the J end by 5 bases, with 10 bases between. The CDR3 has 14 amino acids. DNA of the CDR3: TGTGCCAGCAGTGGGGGGGGCAATAATTCACCCCTCCACTTT. This encodes CASSGGGNNSPLHF.

The chain combines TRBV5-8 with TRBJ2-2; tentatively, D is TRBD2 (6 bases). The CDR3 is 15 residues long. The V end lost 4 bases, the J end lost 7 bases, and 17 bases lay between the germline ends. The germline V gene has CDR1 SGHTS and CDR2 YDEGEE. The CDR3 region has the DNA TGTGCCAGCAGCCCCGCCTGGGGGGTTAACGGGGAGCTGTTTTTT. As protein: CASSPAWGVNGELFF. Full variable domain (missing parts from reference TRBV5-8 and TRBJ2-2): EAGVTQSPTHLIKTRGQQATLRCSPISGHTSVYWYQQALGLGLQFLLWYDEGEERNRGNFPPRFSGRQFPNYSSELNVNALELEDSALYLCASSPAWGVNGELFFGEGSRLTVL.

The gene calls are TRBV2 and TRBJ2-2; weak D call: TRBD1 (6 bases). Trimming took off 3 bases at V and 10 bases at J, with 18 bases between the two ends. This CDR3 spans 15 amino acids. CDR1 is SNHLY and CDR2 is FYNNEI in the germline V gene. The CDR3 sequence: CASSDLGGRIQELFF. The CDR3 DNA is TGTGCCAGCAGTGATTTAGGGGGTAGGATCCAGGAGCTGTTTTTT.

The sample holds one count of this clone. The genes are TRBV6-6 and TRBJ2-7; no reliable D call. V lost 2 bases and J 3 bases, leaving 11 bases between the germline ends. Per the germline V gene, CDR1 is MNHNY and CDR2 is SVGAGI (reference sequence). The CDR3 has 14 amino acids. CDR3 DNA sequence: TGTGCCAGCAGTTACAGAAACTCATACTACGAGCAGTACTTC. Translating it yields CASSYRNSYYEQYF.

Written as DNA, the CDR3 is TGTGCCAGCAGCCTGGACAGGGCGTATGGCTACACCTTC. It specifies CASSLDRAYGYTF. The chain joins TRBV27 to TRBJ1-2; the match to TRBD1 covers 8 bases. The CDR3 consists of 13 residues. The V gene's germline CDR1 is MNHEY and CDR2 SMNVEV (reference sequence). V lost 6 bases and J lost 5; bases outside the gene matches: 5.

The chain recombines TRBV2 with TRBJ2-7; tentative D call: TRBD2 (6 bases). There are 15 residues in the CDR3. Looked up from germline, CDR1 is SNHLY and CDR2 is FYNNEI. V lost 7 bases and J lost 4, with 20 bases in between. The DNA of the CDR3 is TGTGCCAGCAAAACTCCGGGACTCCGGCGGTACGAGCAGTACTTC. Amino acid sequence: CASKTPGLRRYEQYF.